Detailed here is one TCR beta chain. As yet, its antigen is unknown. This specimen belongs to a study of regulatory T cells in long-lasting Graves disease. Study conclusions and caveats: Persistent Graves' patients showed a TCR diversity that was lower than that of newly diagnosed ones.

Investigators prepared the TCR beta libraries by applying iRepertoire HTBI primers and Arm-PCR of CDR3 regions. TCRdb recomputed calls from the multiplex PCR reads with MiXCR, one row per CDR3 protein. This table holds 550,000 to 700,000 distinct CDR3 sequences, about 16% found once. Indicated time point: newly diagnosed GD, antithyroid drugs for less than 3 months. The TCR library used RNA extracted from PBMCs. Another study also made use of these data, one on T cells in Graves' hyperthyroidism and ophthalmopathy. As reported in that work: HTBI primers were used for first-round RT-PCR of the TCR CDR3.

This TCR came from a man aged 18 to 29 with Graves disease. Here the sequenced sample was peripheral blood mononuclear cells (PBMCs), taken at new diagnosis, from a patient treated with antithyroid drugs.

In nucleotides, the CDR3 is TGTGCCAGCAGTTACTCAGGGGCTAATTCACCCCTCCACTTT. It specifies CASSYSGANSPLHF. The V and J genes are TRBV6-5 and TRBJ1-6, with D possibly matching TRBD1 (5 bases). The V end was cut by 0 bases, the J end by 6 bases, with 6 bases between. The germline CDR1 and CDR2 sequences are MNHEY and SVGAGI. The CDR3 extends over 14 amino acids.